This TCR beta chain stems from a study of CD4 T cells in relation to SARS-CoV-2 and coronaviruses. Overall study context: The negative reference was HIV-1 Nef peptide pool or peptide-free culture. The restricting HLA molecule for shared crossreactive spike epitopes was mapped.

Sequencing was performed with immunoSEQ multiplex PCR; in TCRdb, only in-frame clones are kept and a portion is missing. This table holds under 25,000 clones, roughly 72% found once. The CDR3 runs to 18 residues. The germline V gene encodes CDR1 LGHNA and CDR2 YSLEER. The V end was cut by 3 bases, the J end by 3 bases, with 18 bases between. Before the COVID-19 pandemic, during about 2011-2018, CD4+ T cells were taken from unexposed donors. CD4+ T cells were isolated from the cells after 10 days of culture. With respect to this clone: The antigen is unknown.

The clonotype comes from a human donor in good health. The rearrangement uses TRBV4-3 and TRBJ2-6, with D possibly matching TRBD1 (5 bases). Sequencing input: CD4+ T cells from PBMCs, cultured in vitro. The chain's CDR3 is CASSQGKTVWNGANVLTF. The DNA of the CDR3 is TGCGCCAGCAGCCAGGGAAAGACAGTTTGGAATGGGGCCAACGTCCTGACTTTC.